The 23 T cell receptor beta chains below come from one sample, sequenced in a study of blood T cell repertoires in COVID-19. Profiled with immunoSEQ multiplex PCR; TCRdb holds only in-frame clones, not every one. The sample shows around 230,000 clones, around 85% of them seen only once. The sequenced sample consisted of peripheral blood. These receptors were taken from a woman older than 75 with acute or convalescent COVID-19.

The V and J genes are TRBV3-1 (or the pseudogene TRBV3-2) and TRBJ1-5; no definite D call. V lost 1 base, J lost 7 bases, and 5 bases lay in between. The CDR3 is 12 amino acids. CDR1 and CDR2 from the germline V gene are LGHDT and YNNKEL (reference sequence). DNA for the CDR3: TGTGCCAGCAGCCAAGCGGGACAGCCCCAGCATTTT. This sequence encodes CASSQAGQPQHF.

The chain joins TRBV18 to TRBJ1-1; 7 positions agree with TRBD1. Germline V lookup: CDR1 KGHSH, CDR2 LQKENI. The CDR3 runs to 13 residues. V was pared by 4 bases and J by 3 bases, with 2 bases of the junction left unmatched. The CDR3 DNA reads TGTGCCAGCTCACTGCAGGGGGACACTGAAGCTTTCTTT. Translating it yields CASSLQGDTEAFF.

The chain employs TRBV27 and TRBJ1-2; 7 bases map to TRBD1. Germline CDR1 reads MNHEY; CDR2 reads SMNVEV (reference sequence). The V segment lost 3 bases and the J segment 4 bases; nucleotides outside the gene matches: 8. This CDR3 has 15 amino acids. CDR3 DNA: TGTGCCAGCAGTTTTAGGCCCGACAGGGCCTATGGCTACACCTTC. The encoded protein is CASSFRPDRAYGYTF.

The rearrangement uses TRBV6-4 and TRBJ1-2, with D possibly TRBD1 on 5 matching bases. Trimming removed 3 bases at V and 3 bases at J, with 14 bases between. CDR3 length: 15 residues. The V gene's germline CDR1 is MRHNA and CDR2 SNTAGT. CDR3 region: CASSESAGGYYGYTF. The CDR3 coding sequence is TGTGCCAGCAGTGAATCAGCCGGGGGTTACTATGGCTACACCTTC.

The rearrangement links TRBV9 to TRBJ2-6, with D hard to call. From germline, CDR1 is SGDLS and CDR2 YYNGEE. The V gene lost 0 bases and the J gene lost 12 bases, with 7 bases spanning the gap. The CDR3 has 12 residues. The CDR3: CASSVGVGVLTF. The CDR3 DNA reads TGTGCCAGCAGCGTAGGAGTCGGCGTCCTGACTTTC.

J is TRBJ2-2 and V is TRBV6-5; possible D gene TRBD1, 5 bases. Trimming removed 7 bases at V and 0 bases at J, with 9 bases between. CDR1 is MNHEY, CDR2 SVGAGI, per germline. The CDR3 is 14 residues long. The CDR3 coding sequence is TGTGCCAGCAAGGACATTTCGAACACCGGGGAGCTGTTTTTT. It specifies CASKDISNTGELFF.

The genes are TRBV3-1 (or the pseudogene TRBV3-2) and TRBJ2-3; the match to TRBD2 covers 8 bases. The trim removed 4 bases at V and 2 bases at J, leaving 11 bases unmatched. Germline CDR1 is LGHDT and CDR2 is YNNKEL (reference sequence). This CDR3 has 17 residues. Here the CDR3 DNA reads TGTGCCAGCAGCCTTTTATCGACTAGCGCCCCCACAGATACGCAGTATTTT. The encoded protein is CASSLLSTSAPTDTQYF.

The chain links TRBV19 to TRBJ2-7, with a possible D match to TRBD1 (6 bases). V lost 5 bases and J 0 bases, leaving 17 bases between the germline ends. The length of the CDR3 is 16 residues. Germline V lookup: CDR1 LNHDA, CDR2 SQIVND (reference sequence). The CDR3 region is CASSDGGRVSSYEQYF. CDR3 bases: TGTGCCAGTAGTGATGGGGGCAGGGTTAGCTCCTACGAGCAGTACTTC.

The table lists this clone with a count of one. The CDR3 loop is CASNRGRGTEAFF. CDR3 in DNA: TGTGCCAGCAATAGGGGGCGGGGTACTGAAGCTTTCTTT. The chain employs TRBV28 and TRBJ1-1; 7 nucleotides match TRBD1. The CDR3 runs to 13 residues. The V segment lost 7 bases and the J segment 5 bases; nucleotides outside the gene matches: 7. Germline V gene lookup returns CDR1 MDHEN and CDR2 SYDVKM.

This chain links TRBV5-6 with TRBJ1-1; 7 bases agree with TRBD1. Germline-derived CDR1 and CDR2 are SGHDT and YYEEEE. With 0 bases clipped from V and 5 bases from J, the junction kept 10 bases outside the gene matches. The CDR3 spans 16 residues. The CDR3 reads CASSLANGQGGTEAFF. The CDR3 coding sequence is TGTGCCAGCAGCTTGGCGAACGGGCAGGGGGGTACTGAAGCTTTCTTT.

The chain couples TRBV2 to TRBJ1-5; D possibly corresponds to TRBD1 (6 bases). In germline, CDR1 is SNHLY, CDR2 FYNNEI. Trimming removed 5 bases from V and 7 bases from J, with 15 bases in between. The CDR3 consists of 14 residues. The CDR3 bases are TGTGCCAGCAGTTTAGACAGGCAGGGGCAGCCCCAGCATTTT. As protein: CASSLDRQGQPQHF.

The CDR3 loop reads CASSPQGRGGEKLFF. The CDR3 bases are TGTGCCAGCAGTCCCCAGGGTAGGGGTGGTGAAAAACTGTTTTTT. The genes are TRBV28 and TRBJ1-4; weak D call: TRBD1 (5 bases). Germline loops: CDR1 MDHEN, CDR2 SYDVKM. Trimming stripped 5 bases from V and 7 bases from J, with 17 bases between. The CDR3 runs 15 residues.

This chain connects TRBV4-1 to TRBJ1-2; 8 bases are a match to TRBD1. This CDR3 comprises 20 residues. Germline V gives CDR1 MGHRA, CDR2 YSYEKL. The V gene end was trimmed by 0 bases and the J gene end by 4 bases; junction bases not matched to a gene: 19. CDR3 sequence reads: CASSQEGPLGQGAGGYGYTF. In DNA form, the CDR3 reads TGCGCCAGCAGCCAAGAAGGCCCTTTGGGGCAGGGGGCAGGGGGCTATGGCTACACCTTC.

On this clone: The same CDR3 also results from other DNA sequences found in this sample. This chain's CDR3 is CASSLGGGPNEKLFF. CDR3 coding DNA: TGTGCCAGCAGCTTAGGCGGGGGCCCCAATGAAAAACTGTTTTTT. The chain uses TRBV7-9 and TRBJ1-4, with TRBD1 as a possible D gene (6 bases). The V end lost 1 base, the J end lost 5 bases, and 11 bases lay between the germline ends. Germline V gene lookup returns CDR1 SEHNR and CDR2 FQNEAQ (reference sequence). The CDR3 covers 15 residues.

Concerning this clone itself: Different DNA sequences within this sample yield the same CDR3. The CDR3 protein is CASSFSGNQPQHF. The CDR3 coding sequence is TGTGCCAGCAGCTTCTCAGGCAATCAGCCCCAGCATTTT. The chain links TRBV7-9 to TRBJ1-5; D call uncertain. There are 13 residues in the CDR3. Trimming shortened V by 3 bases and J by 2 bases, and 5 bases separated the two germline ends. Germline-derived CDR1 and CDR2 are SEHNR and FQNEAQ (reference sequence). The variable domain in full, completed from reference TRBV7-9 and TRBJ1-5, reads DTGVSQNPRHKITKRGQNVTFRCDPISEHNRLYWYRQTLGQGPEFLTYFQNEAQLEKSRLLSDRFSAERPKGSFSTLEIQRTEQGDSAMYLCASSFSGNQPQHFGDGTRLSIL.

This chain links TRBV5-5 with TRBJ2-1, with 9 bases matching TRBD2. This CDR3 contains 15 residues. V dropped 3 bases and J dropped 0; count of bases not matched to a gene: 1. Looked up from germline, CDR1 is SGHKS and CDR2 is YYEKEE (reference sequence). The CDR3 here is CASSSTSGSYNEQFF. The CDR3 bases are TGTGCCAGCAGCTCGACTAGCGGCTCCTACAATGAGCAGTTCTTC.

V and J are TRBV7-9 and TRBJ2-1, with 9 bases fitting TRBD1. There are 15 residues in the CDR3. Unmatched junction bases numbered 6, after V lost 4 bases and J lost 5 bases. In germline, CDR1 is SEHNR, CDR2 FQNEAQ (reference sequence). CDR3 bases: TGTGCCAGCAGCTCACCGGGACAGGGAAACAATGAGCAGTTCTTC. It translates to CASSSPGQGNNEQFF.

V usage is TRBV7-6 and J usage is TRBJ2-5, with D perhaps matching TRBD1 (6 bases). Germline-derived CDR1 and CDR2 are SGHVS and FNYEAQ. The CDR3 sequence is 18 residues long. V lost 1 base to trimming and J lost 2 bases, with 20 bases between them. This chain's CDR3 is CASSLEEQGLKGQETQYF. The CDR3 nucleotides are TGTGCCAGCAGCTTAGAGGAACAGGGTTTGAAGGGGCAAGAGACCCAGTACTTC. Together with reference TRBV7-6 and TRBJ2-5, the CDR3 gives the full variable domain: GAGVSQSPRYKVTKRGQDVALRCDPISGHVSLYWYRQALGQGPEFLTYFNYEAQQDKSGLPNDRFSAERPEGSISTLTIQRTEQRDSAMYRCASSLEEQGLKGQETQYFGPGTRLLVL.

This CDR3 reads CASSESLGRAISGQYF. CDR3 coding DNA: TGCGCCAGCAGTGAGTCTCTTGGGCGGGCGATCTCGGGGCAGTATTTT. The chain couples TRBV10-2 to TRBJ2-3, with D possibly being TRBD2 (5 bases). Trimming stripped 0 bases from V and 11 bases from J, with 21 bases between. Germline CDR1 is WSHSY and CDR2 is SAAADI. The CDR3 consists of 16 residues.

This chain connects TRBV5-1 to TRBJ2-2; 9 bases map to TRBD2. Germline V CDR1 and CDR2: SGHRS, YFSETQ. V was pared by 0 bases and J by 6 bases, with 6 bases of the junction left unmatched. The length of the CDR3 is 16 residues. CDR3 sequence: CASSLAGTSFAGELFF. The CDR3 region has the DNA TGCGCCAGCAGCTTGGCGGGGACTAGCTTCGCCGGGGAGCTGTTTTTT.

The CDR3 region is CASSLGAGPPLNTQYF. CDR3 in DNA: TGTGCCAGCAGCTTGGGGGCAGGCCCCCCGTTAAATACGCAGTATTTT. The J gene is TRBJ2-3, the V gene TRBV5-6; D is uncertain. Germline V gives CDR1 SGHDT, CDR2 YYEEEE. The CDR3 contains 16 residues. Trimming took 0 bases from V and 7 from J, leaving 18 bases between them.

The chain couples TRBV11-2 to TRBJ2-7; TRBD1 is a possible D gene (5 bases). Trimming stripped 4 bases from V and 4 bases from J, with 14 bases between. Germline V CDR1 and CDR2: SGHAT, FQNNGV. CDR3 length: 14 amino acids. The CDR3 sequence: CASSSTATPYEQYF. CDR3 in DNA: TGTGCCAGCAGCTCGACAGCGACCCCGTACGAGCAGTACTTC.

V usage is TRBV21-1 and J usage is TRBJ2-1; the D segment call TRBD2 is taken from the table without a DNA check. TRBV21-1 counts as a pseudogene. The CDR3 totals 16 residues. DNA for the CDR3: TGTGCCAGCAGCAATATAAACGGGTGGGCCTACAATGAGCAGTTCTTC. Protein: CASSNINGWAYNEQFF.